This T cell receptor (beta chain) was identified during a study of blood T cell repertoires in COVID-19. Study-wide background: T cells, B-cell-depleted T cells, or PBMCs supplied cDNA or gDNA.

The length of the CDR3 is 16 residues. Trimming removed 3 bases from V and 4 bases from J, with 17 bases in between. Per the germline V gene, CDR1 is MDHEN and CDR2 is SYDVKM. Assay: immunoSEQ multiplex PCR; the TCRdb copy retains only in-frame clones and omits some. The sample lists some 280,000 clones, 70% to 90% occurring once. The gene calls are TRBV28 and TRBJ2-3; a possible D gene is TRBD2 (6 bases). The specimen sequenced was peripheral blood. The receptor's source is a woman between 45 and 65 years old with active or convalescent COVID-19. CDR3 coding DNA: TGTGCCAGCAGTTTGTTTTTGGGGGAGGAATCAGATACGCAGTATTTT. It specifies CASSLFLGEESDTQYF.